This TCR beta chain was recorded in a study of blood T cell repertoires in COVID-19 (dated by TCRdb to between 2020 and 2021). Some background on the complete study: The collaborator samples originated in the United States, Italy and Spain and spanned the acute and convalescent phases of COVID-19. The material from the prospective study consisted of cDNA or gDNA derived from T cells, B-cell-depleted T cells, or PBMCs. Samples were obtained from the ongoing ImmuneRACE study (first 160 participants) and from about 1,300 subjects provided by 6 global collaborators. The dataset comprised deeply sampled blood TCRbeta repertoires from subjects exposed to, actively infected with, or recovered from COVID-19. The repertoires were released in a freely available public database intended as a resource for research on the immune response to SARS-CoV-2. A de-identified subject ID, COVID-19 status, age in years and sex were almost always included in the sample metadata. Where available, HLA class I and class II types were obtained from metadata supplied by the sample provider rather than from assay-based typing. What the research found in general, with its limitations: The amount of clinical and demographic metadata varied by source and participant and was provided uncurated.

The collaborating institutions used their own protocols to collect whole blood in K2EDTA tubes. For TCRbeta analysis, collaborator samples were shipped as frozen whole blood, as isolated PBMCs, or as DNA extracted from either sample type. As for this clone: The antigen it binds to is not known. The sample holds no much larger clone one base away, and base qualities are not on file.

TCRbeta CDR3 regions were amplified from genomic DNA using the immunoSEQ Assay, a bias-controlled multiplex PCR. The published analysis was carried out like this. The number of nucleated cells in each sample was estimated by amplification of reference gene primers within the assay. To quantify the absolute abundance of each unique TCRbeta CDR3 rearrangement, sequence reads were collapsed and filtered. For each sample, productive Simpson clonality was calculated as the square root of Simpson's diversity index across productive rearrangements. TCRdb took this table from immuneACCESS and kept in-frame rearrangements with V and J called. Such tables lack part of the clones; where checked against another copy, unresolved V genes explain under half of the gap, and the rest is unexplained. Clone size and V and J calls were adopted from that table, with D and trimming inferred from the DNA. The sample contains about 200,000 clones, 70% to 85% of them found a single time. The top ten clones comprise approximately 13% of the sample.

From a lookup of the germline V gene, CDR1 and CDR2 are SGHAT and FQNNGV. V sheds 2 bases and J sheds 9 bases, leaving 5 bases between their ends. There are 12 amino acids in the CDR3, from cysteine to phenylalanine inclusive. Only CDR3 DNA is held: 36 bases, read in frame from base 1. This TCR was sampled from a human donor in a cohort sampled during active COVID-19. Sequencing was performed on peripheral blood. The receptor chain draws on TRBV11-2 and TRBJ1-6; no D gene is confidently identified. CDR3 region: CASSLPSSPLHF. The DNA sequence is as follows: TGTGCCAGCAGCTTACCGAGTTCACCCCTCCACTTT. With all but the CDR3 taken from the reference TRBV11-2 and TRBJ1-6 genes, the full variable domain is: EAGVAQSPRYKIIEKRQSVAFWCNPISGHATLYWYQQILGQGPKLLIQFQNNGVVDDSQLPKDRFSAERLKGVDSTLKIQPAKLEDSAVYLCASSLPSSPLHFGNGTRLTVT.